These T cell receptor beta chains were read from a single sample in a study of blood T cell repertoires in COVID-19. Libraries were prepared by immunoSEQ multiplex PCR; TCRdb keeps only in-frame clonotypes and omits some of them. Counted here are roughly 260,000 clones, about nine tenths occurring once; the ten biggest clones make up 2.6%. Sequenced input: PBMCs or T cells enriched from blood (not recorded which). Receptor source: a woman aged 30 to 39 with acute COVID-19. The CDR3 runs from the conserved cysteine through the conserved F or W. The D gene is left open where the match is weak. Only part of the rows carry a size: once, few, many, or a class if the clone is expanded.

J gene,clone size,D gene,V gene,CDR3 DNA,CDR3 protein
TRBJ1-1,.,.,TRBV12-5,TGTGCTAGTGGTTTAAGGGAGTCCATGAACACTGAAGCTTTCTTT,CASGLRESMNTEAFF
TRBJ1-2,few,.,TRBV30,TGTGCCTGGAGTGTAGACAGAGTTTATGGCTACACCTTC,CAWSVDRVYGYTF
TRBJ2-7,.,TRBD1,TRBV30,TGTGCCTGCCCCCGGACAGGGACATCCTACGAGCAGTACTTC,CACPRTGTSYEQYF
TRBJ1-5,.,TRBD1,TRBV30,TGTGCCTGGAGTGTGGGCACTCGGGACAGGGACAATCAGCCCCAGCATTTT,CAWSVGTRDRDNQPQHF
TRBJ2-1,.,TRBD1,TRBV30,TGTGCCTGGAGGGATTACGGGACAGCCTACAATGAGCAGTTCTTC,CAWRDYGTAYNEQFF
TRBJ2-1,.,.,TRBV6-5,TGTGCCAGCAGTTACAGGTGGGGGCCCTCCTACAATGAGCAGTTCTTC,CASSYRWGPSYNEQFF
TRBJ2-7,.,TRBD1,TRBV6-5,TGTGCCAGCCGACCGGACAGGGACGAAAACTACGAGCAGTACTTC,CASRPDRDENYEQYF
TRBJ1-1,.,.,TRBV5-1,TGCGCCAGCAGTTGGACAGATTTTACTGAAGCTTTCTTT,CASSWTDFTEAFF
TRBJ1-3,few,TRBD1,TRBV19,TGTGCCAGTAGTGAAGGGACAGGGGGAAACACCATATATTTT,CASSEGTGGNTIYF
TRBJ1-6,.,TRBD1,TRBV6-5,TGTGCCAGCAGTCCACAGGGGAGCTATAATTCACCCCTCCACTTT,CASSPQGSYNSPLHF
TRBJ1-2,.,.,TRBV6-5,TGTGCCAGCACCGCCGGGGAAGGCAACTATGGCTACACCTTC,CASTAGEGNYGYTF
TRBJ2-1,.,.,TRBV2,TGTGCCAGCACCAGGGAAAGGAGCAATGAGCAGTTCTTC,CASTRERSNEQFF
TRBJ2-7,.,TRBD1,TRBV7-2,TGTGCCAGCAGCCCAGGGGGTCCCTACGAGCAGTACTTC,CASSPGGPYEQYF
TRBJ2-1,.,.,TRBV11-2,TGTGCCAGTTCGCTGGACACCGATACCTACAATGAGCAGTTCTTC,CASSLDTDTYNEQFF
TRBJ1-2,.,TRBD1,TRBV5-5,TGTGCCAGCAGCCCCTGGGACAGGGAAACAGGCTACACCTTC,CASSPWDRETGYTF
TRBJ2-5,.,.,TRBV19,TGTGCCAGTAGTATCGGGATTGGGGAGACCCAGTACTTC,CASSIGIGETQYF
TRBJ2-1,once,.,TRBV6-5,TGTGCCAGCAGCGGGTTAGGTTTTGAGCAGTTCTTC,CASSGLGFEQFF
TRBJ1-1,.,.,TRBV18,TGTGCCAGCTCACCATCAGGGATGAACACTGAAGCTTTCTTT,CASSPSGMNTEAFF
TRBJ2-3,.,TRBD2,TRBV5-1,TGCGCCACATCCTTTGCGGGGGGGCGGACAGATACGCAGTATTTT,CATSFAGGRTDTQYF
TRBJ1-5,.,.,TRBV18,TGTGCCAGCTCACCCAACAGGGATCGTCAGCCCCAGCATTTT,CASSPNRDRQPQHF
TRBJ1-5,.,.,TRBV18,TGTGCCAGCTCACCATCCAACAATCAGCCCCAGCATTTT,CASSPSNNQPQHF
TRBJ2-1,.,TRBD1,TRBV5-1,TGCGCCAGCAGCTTGGTTGGGACAGAACTGGGTGAGCAGTTCTTC,CASSLVGTELGEQFF
TRBJ2-1,.,.,TRBV10-2,TGCGCCAGCAGAGCTAGTTACAATGAGCAGTTCTTC,CASRASYNEQFF
TRBJ1-1,few,.,TRBV4-2,TGTGCCAGCAGCCAAGATCTCGACACTGAAGCTTTCTTT,CASSQDLDTEAFF
TRBJ1-4,.,.,TRBV4-1,TGCGCCAGCAGCCCCAGGCCCCGAAACTATGAAAAACTGTTTTTT,CASSPRPRNYEKLFF
TRBJ2-5,.,TRBD1,TRBV6-5,TGTGCCAGCAGTTTTGGTACAGGGGGCTTGGAGACCCAGTACTTC,CASSFGTGGLETQYF
TRBJ2-3,once,.,TRBV10-3,TGTGCCATCGTAGACGGAGTCACAGATACGCAGTATTTT,CAIVDGVTDTQYF
TRBJ1-5,.,.,TRBV30,TGTGCCTGGAGCCCCGATCCGGGAGTGCTTCAGCCCCAGCATTTT,CAWSPDPGVLQPQHF
TRBJ2-7,.,.,TRBV6-5,TGTGCCAGTTCCGTTCTCTCCTACTACGAGCAGTACTTC,CASSVLSYYEQYF
TRBJ2-6,.,.,TRBV4-2,TGTGCCAGCAGCCAAGATCAGGGCCAGGGAAACTCTGGGGCCAACGTCCTGACTTTC,CASSQDQGQGNSGANVLTF
TRBJ1-3,.,.,TRBV18,TGTGCCAGCTCACCACTGCAGATGAGGTCATACGGAAACACCATATATTTT,CASSPLQMRSYGNTIYF
TRBJ1-1,.,.,TRBV19,TGTGCCAGTAATCTATTTCAAGCCGATTCTGAAGCTTTCTTT,CASNLFQADSEAFF
TRBJ2-1,.,TRBD2,TRBV27,TGTGCCAGCAGGCGGGGGGCCCCCCTCAATGAGCAGTTCTTC,CASRRGAPLNEQFF